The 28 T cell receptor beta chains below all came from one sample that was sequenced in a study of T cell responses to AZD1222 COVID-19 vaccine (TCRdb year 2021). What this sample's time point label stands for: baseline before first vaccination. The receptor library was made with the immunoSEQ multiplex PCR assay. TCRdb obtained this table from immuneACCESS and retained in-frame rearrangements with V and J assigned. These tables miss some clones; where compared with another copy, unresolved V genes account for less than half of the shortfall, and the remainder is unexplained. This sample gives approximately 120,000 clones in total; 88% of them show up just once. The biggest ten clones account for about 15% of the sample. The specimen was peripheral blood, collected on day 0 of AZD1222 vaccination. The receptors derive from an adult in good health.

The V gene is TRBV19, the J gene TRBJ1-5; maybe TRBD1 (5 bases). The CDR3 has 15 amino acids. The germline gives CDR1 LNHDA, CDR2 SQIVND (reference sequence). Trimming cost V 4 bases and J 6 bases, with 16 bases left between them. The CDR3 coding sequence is TGTGCCAGTAGTACCTCATGGGGCCGAGGTCAGCCCCAGCATTTT. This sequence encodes CASSTSWGRGQPQHF.

The CDR3 protein is CASRPGQGNTIYF. The CDR3 DNA sequence: TGTGCCAGCAGGCCGGGACAGGGAAACACCATATATTTT. The chain recombines TRBV28 with TRBJ1-3; 7 positions agree with TRBD1. CDR1 and CDR2 (germline): MDHEN, SYDVKM. The CDR3 sequence is 13 residues long. Unmatched junction bases numbered 3, after V lost 6 bases and J lost 4 bases.

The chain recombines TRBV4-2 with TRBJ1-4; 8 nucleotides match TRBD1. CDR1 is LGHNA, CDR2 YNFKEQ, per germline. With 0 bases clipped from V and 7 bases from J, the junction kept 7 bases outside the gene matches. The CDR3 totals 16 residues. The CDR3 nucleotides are TGTGCCAGCAGCCAAGAGGTCGGACAGGGTCGTGAAAAACTGTTTTTT. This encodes CASSQEVGQGREKLFF.

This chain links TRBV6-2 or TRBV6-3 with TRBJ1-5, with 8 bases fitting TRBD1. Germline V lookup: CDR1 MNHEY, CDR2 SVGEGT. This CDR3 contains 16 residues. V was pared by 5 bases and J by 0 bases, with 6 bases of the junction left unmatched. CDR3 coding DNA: TGTGCCAGCAGTAGAGCGACAGGGGCTAGCAATCAGCCCCAGCATTTT. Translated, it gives CASSRATGASNQPQHF.

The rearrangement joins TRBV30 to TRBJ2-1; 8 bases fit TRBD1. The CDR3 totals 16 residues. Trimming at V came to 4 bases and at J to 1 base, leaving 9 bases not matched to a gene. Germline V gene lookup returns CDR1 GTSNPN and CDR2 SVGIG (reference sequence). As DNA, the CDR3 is TGTGCCTGGACCGGACTGACAGGGGTATCCTACAATGAGCAGTTCTTC. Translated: CAWTGLTGVSYNEQFF.

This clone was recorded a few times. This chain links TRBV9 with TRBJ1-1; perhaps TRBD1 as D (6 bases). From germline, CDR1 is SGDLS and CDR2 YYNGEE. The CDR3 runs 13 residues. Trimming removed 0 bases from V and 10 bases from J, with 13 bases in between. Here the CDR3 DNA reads TGTGCCAGCAGCGTAGTTCCGGGGGCGGGAGCTTTCTTT. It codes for CASSVVPGAGAFF.

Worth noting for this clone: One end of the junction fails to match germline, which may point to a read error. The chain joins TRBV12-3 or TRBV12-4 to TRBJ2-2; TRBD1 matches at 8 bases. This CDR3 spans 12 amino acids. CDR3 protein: CAGSLDRGGLFF. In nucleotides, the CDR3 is TGTGCCGGCAGTCTCGACAGGGGTGGGCTGTTTTTT.

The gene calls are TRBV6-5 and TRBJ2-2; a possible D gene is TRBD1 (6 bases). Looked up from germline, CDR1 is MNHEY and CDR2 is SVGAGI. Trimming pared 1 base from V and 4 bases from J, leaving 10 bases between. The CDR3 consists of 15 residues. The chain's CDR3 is CASSYFRDTTGELFF. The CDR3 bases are TGTGCCAGCAGTTACTTCCGGGACACCACCGGGGAGCTGTTTTTT.

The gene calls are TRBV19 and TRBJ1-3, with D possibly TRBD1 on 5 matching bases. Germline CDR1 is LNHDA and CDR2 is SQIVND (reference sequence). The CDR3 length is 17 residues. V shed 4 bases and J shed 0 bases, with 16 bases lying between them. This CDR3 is CASSNSGRILSGNTIYF. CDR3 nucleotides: TGTGCCAGTAGTAACTCGGGACGGATACTCTCTGGAAACACCATATATTTT.

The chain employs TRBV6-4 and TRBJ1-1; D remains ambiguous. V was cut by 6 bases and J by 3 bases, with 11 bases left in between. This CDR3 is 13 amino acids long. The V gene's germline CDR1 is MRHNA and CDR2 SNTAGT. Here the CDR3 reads CASSDTGDTEAFF. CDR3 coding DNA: TGTGCCAGCAGCGACACCGGGGACACTGAAGCTTTCTTT.

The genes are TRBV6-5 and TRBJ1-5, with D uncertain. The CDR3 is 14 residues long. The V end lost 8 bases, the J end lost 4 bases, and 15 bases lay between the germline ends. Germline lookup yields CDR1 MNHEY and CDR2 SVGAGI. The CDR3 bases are TGTGCCAGCCTCCTTGAGCGGGGAAATCAGCCCCAGCATTTT. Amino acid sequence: CASLLERGNQPQHF.

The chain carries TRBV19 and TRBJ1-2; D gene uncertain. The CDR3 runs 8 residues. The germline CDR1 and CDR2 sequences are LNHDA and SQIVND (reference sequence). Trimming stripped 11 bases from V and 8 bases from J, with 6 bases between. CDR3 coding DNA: TGTGCCTCTGGGGGCTACACCTTC. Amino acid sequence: CASGGYTF.

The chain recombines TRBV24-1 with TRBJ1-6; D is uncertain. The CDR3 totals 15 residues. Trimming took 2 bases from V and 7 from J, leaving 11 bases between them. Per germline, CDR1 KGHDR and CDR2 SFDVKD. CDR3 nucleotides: TGTGCCACCAGTGATTGGACCCAAACCAATTCACCCCTCCACTTT. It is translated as CATSDWTQTNSPLHF.

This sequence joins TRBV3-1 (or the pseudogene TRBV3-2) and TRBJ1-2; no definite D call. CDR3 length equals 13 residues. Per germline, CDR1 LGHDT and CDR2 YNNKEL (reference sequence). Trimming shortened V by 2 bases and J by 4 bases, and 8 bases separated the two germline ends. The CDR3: CASSQRRLYGYTF. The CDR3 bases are TGTGCCAGCAGCCAACGAAGACTCTATGGCTACACCTTC.

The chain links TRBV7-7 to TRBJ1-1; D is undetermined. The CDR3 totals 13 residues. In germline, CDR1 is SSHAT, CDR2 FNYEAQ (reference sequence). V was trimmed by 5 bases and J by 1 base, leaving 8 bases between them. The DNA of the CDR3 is TGTGCCAGCAGCCAAGACTGGAACACTGAAGCTTTCTTT. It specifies CASSQDWNTEAFF.

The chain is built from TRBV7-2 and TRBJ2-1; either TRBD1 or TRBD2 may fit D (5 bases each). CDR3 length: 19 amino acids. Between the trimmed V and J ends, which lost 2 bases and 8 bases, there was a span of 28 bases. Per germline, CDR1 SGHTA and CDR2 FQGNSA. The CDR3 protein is CASSLPPFGSFNLGDEQFF. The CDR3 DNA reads TGTGCCAGCAGCTTACCGCCCTTTGGCAGCTTCAACTTGGGGGATGAGCAGTTCTTC.

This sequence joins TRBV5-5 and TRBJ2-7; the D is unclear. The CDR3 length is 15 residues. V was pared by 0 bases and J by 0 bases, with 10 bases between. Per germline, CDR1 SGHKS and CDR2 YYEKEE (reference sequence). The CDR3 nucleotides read TGTGCCAGCAGCTTGGCCGGACCCAGCTCCTACGAGCAGTACGTC. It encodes CASSLAGPSSYEQYV.

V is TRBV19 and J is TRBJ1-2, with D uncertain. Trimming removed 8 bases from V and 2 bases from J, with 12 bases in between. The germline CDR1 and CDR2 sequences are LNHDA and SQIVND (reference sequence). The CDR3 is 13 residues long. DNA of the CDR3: TGTGCCAGTCGTTCGGGCCTCAACTATGGCTACACCTTC. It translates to CASRSGLNYGYTF.

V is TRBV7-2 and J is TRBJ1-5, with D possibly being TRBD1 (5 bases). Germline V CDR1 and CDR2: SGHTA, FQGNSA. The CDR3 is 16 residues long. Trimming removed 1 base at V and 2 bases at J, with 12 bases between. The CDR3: CASSLEWGGGNQPQHF. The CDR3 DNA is TGTGCCAGCAGCTTAGAATGGGGGGGAGGCAATCAGCCCCAGCATTTT.

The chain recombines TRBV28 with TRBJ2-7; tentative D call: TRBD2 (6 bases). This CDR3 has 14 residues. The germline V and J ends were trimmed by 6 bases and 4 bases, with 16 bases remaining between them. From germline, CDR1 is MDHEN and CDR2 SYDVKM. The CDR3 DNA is TGTGCCAGCAGCGCTCTGGACGGACTATACGAGCAGTACTTC. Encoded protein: CASSALDGLYEQYF.

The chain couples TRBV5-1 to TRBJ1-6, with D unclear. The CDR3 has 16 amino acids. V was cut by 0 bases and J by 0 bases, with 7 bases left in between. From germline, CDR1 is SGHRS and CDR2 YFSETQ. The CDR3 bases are TGCGCCAGCAGCTTGGAAGGGAGCTCCTATAATTCACCCCTCCACTTT. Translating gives CASSLEGSSYNSPLHF.

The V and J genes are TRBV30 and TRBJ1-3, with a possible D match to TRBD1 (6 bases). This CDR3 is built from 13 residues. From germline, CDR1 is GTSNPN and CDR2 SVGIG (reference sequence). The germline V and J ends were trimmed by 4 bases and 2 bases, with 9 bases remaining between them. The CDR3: CAWTTGTGNTIYF. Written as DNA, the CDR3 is TGTGCCTGGACCACAGGGACTGGAAACACCATATATTTT.

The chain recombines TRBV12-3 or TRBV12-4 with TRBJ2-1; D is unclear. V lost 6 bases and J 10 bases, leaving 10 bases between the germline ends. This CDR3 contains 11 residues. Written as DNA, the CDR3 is TGTGCCAGCAGCTCTGTCTTGGAGCAGTTCTTC. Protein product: CASSSVLEQFF.

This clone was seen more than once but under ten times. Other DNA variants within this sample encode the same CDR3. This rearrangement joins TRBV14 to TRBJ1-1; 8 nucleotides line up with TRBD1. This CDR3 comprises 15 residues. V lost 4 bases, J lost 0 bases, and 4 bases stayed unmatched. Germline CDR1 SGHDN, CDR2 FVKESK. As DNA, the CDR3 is TGTGCCAGCAGCCTGAGGACAGGGATGAACACTGAAGCTTTCTTT. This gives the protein CASSLRTGMNTEAFF.

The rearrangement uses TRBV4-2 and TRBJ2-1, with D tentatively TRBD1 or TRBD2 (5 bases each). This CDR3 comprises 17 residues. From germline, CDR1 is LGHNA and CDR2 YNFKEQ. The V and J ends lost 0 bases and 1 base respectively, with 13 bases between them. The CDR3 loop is CASSQEGPGSSYNEQFF. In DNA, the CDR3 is TGTGCCAGCAGCCAAGAGGGGCCGGGAAGTTCCTACAATGAGCAGTTCTTC.

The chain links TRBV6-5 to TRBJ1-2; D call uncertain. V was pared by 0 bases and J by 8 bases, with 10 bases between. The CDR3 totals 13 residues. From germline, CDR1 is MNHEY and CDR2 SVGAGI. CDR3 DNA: TGTGCCAGCAGTTACTCGCGGCAGTTCGGCTACACCTTC. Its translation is CASSYSRQFGYTF.

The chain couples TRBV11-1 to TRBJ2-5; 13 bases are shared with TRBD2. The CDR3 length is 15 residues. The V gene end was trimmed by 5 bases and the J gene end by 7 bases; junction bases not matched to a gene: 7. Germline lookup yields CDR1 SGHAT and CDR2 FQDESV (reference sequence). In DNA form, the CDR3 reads TGTGCCAGCAGCACGGGACTAGCGGGGCGGGGGACCCAGTACTTC. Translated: CASSTGLAGRGTQYF.

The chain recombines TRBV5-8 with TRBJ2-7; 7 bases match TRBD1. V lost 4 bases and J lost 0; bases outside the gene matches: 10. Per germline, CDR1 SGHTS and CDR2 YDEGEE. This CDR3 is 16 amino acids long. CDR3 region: CASSHRQGPSSYEQYF. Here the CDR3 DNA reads TGTGCCAGCAGCCACCGACAGGGCCCGAGCTCCTACGAGCAGTACTTC.